This TCR beta chain was sequenced for a study of blood T cells in healthy people across ages (dated by TCRdb to the mid-2010s). Background on the whole study: Template switching captured roughly one uniquely barcoded TCR beta cDNA molecule per two T cells in model experiments. To track age-related changes in TCR beta repertoire diversity, the study relied on deep sequencing normalized with unique cDNA molecular identifiers. Four age groups were formed from the donors: young (average approximately 15 years), middle-aged (just under 40), aged (62) and long-lived (less than 85). To avoid experimental bias, donors of different ages were spread randomly across the sequencing lanes. The study analyzed two additional independent replicas of 1 million unique cDNA reads from the same blood draw for two donors, one aged 18 to 30 and one aged 80 or older. What the research found in general, with its limitations: Donor CMV infection status was unknown, potentially confounding age-related changes in expanded clonotypes. Estimates of total diversity based on one million sequenced T cells were regarded as lower bounds and as underestimates. A strong correlation was found between observed TCR beta diversity and the percentage of naive T cells measured by flow cytometry. As age increased, observed TCR beta diversity per million T cells dropped in a roughly linear way, and a significant reduction was already evident by age 40. Compared with the aged group, the long-lived group had more naive CD4+ T cells, fewer expanded clones and increased TCR diversity, a pattern suggesting age selection. Bulk unsorted PBMC profiling prevented conclusive comparison of naive and antigen-experienced compartments.

Only a few counts were recorded for this clonotype. Its target antigen remains unknown. No much larger clonotype is one base removed from it; base qualities were not supplied. The donors were 40 or so Caucasian individuals from Russia, aged 6 to 90 years, who were systemically healthy. Roughly 9.5 milliliters of peripheral blood were drawn from each donor into EDTA-treated Vacutainer tubes. Ficoll-Paque density-gradient centrifugation was used to isolate PBMCs, with at least 7 million obtained per sample. Trizol reagent was used to extract total RNA from PBMCs, with at least 5.5 micrograms per sample. Naive CD45RAhigh/CD27high T cell percentages were measured by flow cytometry on a PBMC aliquot from every donor. Library generation was performed with 5' RACE. TCRdb lists the instrument as Illumina HiSeq 2500. A second PCR of about 6 to 11 cycles was performed with a sample-barcoded 5' primer and a J-beta primer mix. Each TCR beta cDNA molecule received a unique molecular identifier from a template-switch 5' adaptor carrying 12 random nucleotides. Each sample yielded at least 3 million CDR3-containing paired-end reads. The Mint cDNA synthesis kit, primed by a TRBC-specific oligonucleotide, was used to synthesize first-strand cDNA from all RNA. Following uracil-DNA glycosylase treatment, all cDNA underwent a first 18-cycle PCR with the universal primers M1SS and BC2_uni_R. In the source study's methods: For normalization, 1 million high-quality reads were randomly selected from each sample, with every read carrying a distinct molecular identifier. Instead of being binned into consensus sequences, reads with shared molecular identifiers were discarded. CDR3 identification, clonotype clustering and error correction used MiTCR with a Q25 quality threshold and the strictest error-elimination algorithm. Lower-bound total TCR beta diversity was estimated with a nonparametric unseen species model using Euler transformation. Using fastp at Q25 and MiXCR, TCRdb reprocessed the public reads and kept productive beta chains. Entries that share a CDR3 protein sequence are merged under the most common genes and DNA. The authors' filters were not applied to this entry. This sample is represented by around 800,000 distinct CDR3 sequences; about 47% of them were singletons. Together, the top ten hold roughly 18% of the sample.

The germline V gene sets CDR1 to ENHRY and CDR2 to SYGVKD. From the cysteine through the phenylalanine, the CDR3 covers 13 amino acids. Only CDR3 DNA remains: 39 bases, in frame from the first base. Trimming takes 4 bases from V and 9 bases from J, and the germline ends sit 10 bases apart. This TCR came from a man aged 80 or over in good health. The sequence is built from TRBV10-3 and TRBJ1-6, with a weak D call of TRBD1 (6 bases match). The material sequenced was blood. The nucleotide sequence reads as follows: TGTGCCATCAGTGCAGGGGCGGGTTCACCCCTCCACTTT. Translated, this is CAISAGAGSPLHF.